The clone carrying this T cell receptor (beta chain) has only one observation. V shed 1 base and J 4 bases; nucleotides not matched to a gene: 5. The CDR3 covers 16 residues. Germline V gene lookup returns CDR1 SGHKS and CDR2 YYEKEE (reference sequence). The record originates from a study of T cells in tumors after PD-1 blockade. About the research overall: Some patients also took daily vismodegib 150 mg during anti-PD-1 treatment. Peripheral blood samples averaged approximately 37,000 unique clonotypes and more than 100,000 templates.

This table comes from immunoSEQ multiplex PCR, and its TCRdb copy is limited to in-frame clones, with some not included. In the table there are approximately 35,000 clones, just under 80% of which are singletons. The source was PBMCs, collected before anti-PD-1 treatment. The receptor was derived from a human donor with basal cell carcinoma. This chain joins TRBV5-5 and TRBJ2-1; the match to TRBD2 covers 10 bases. CDR3 loop: CASSLYSGGPYNEQFF. As DNA, the CDR3 is TGTGCCAGCAGCTTGTATAGCGGGGGGCCATACAATGAGCAGTTCTTC.